The clone carrying this TCR beta chain is a singleton in its sample. Its antigen remains unidentified. CDR1 and CDR2 (germline): SEHNR, FQNEAQ (reference sequence). This CDR3 spans 15 amino acids. V was trimmed by 5 bases and J by 0 bases, leaving 11 bases between them. The method was immunoSEQ multiplex PCR; TCRdb's version includes in-frame clones alone and lacks a portion of them. The sample lists 160,000 or so clones; roughly 83% were seen once. This record comes from a study of cytomegalovirus exposure and HLA in healthy donors. About the research overall: A subsequent analysis stated that the roughly 120 validation repertoires were run on the same platform as the roughly 670 first-cohort repertoires.

Overall study results and limits: In vitro confirmation showed a few CMV-associated chains to be CMV antigen specific. Many donors carried some public TCRs, although rarity characterized most TCR sequences. Altogether, around 160 TCR beta chains were recorded as cytomegalovirus-associated.

This sequence joins TRBV7-9 and TRBJ1-5, with D possibly TRBD1 on 5 matching bases. This clonotype was sampled from a young man in good health and CMV-seropositive. Material: PBMCs. CDR3 bases: TGTGCCAGCAGCAAAGGGGCAGTTAGCAATCAGCCCCAGCATTTT. As protein: CASSKGAVSNQPQHF.